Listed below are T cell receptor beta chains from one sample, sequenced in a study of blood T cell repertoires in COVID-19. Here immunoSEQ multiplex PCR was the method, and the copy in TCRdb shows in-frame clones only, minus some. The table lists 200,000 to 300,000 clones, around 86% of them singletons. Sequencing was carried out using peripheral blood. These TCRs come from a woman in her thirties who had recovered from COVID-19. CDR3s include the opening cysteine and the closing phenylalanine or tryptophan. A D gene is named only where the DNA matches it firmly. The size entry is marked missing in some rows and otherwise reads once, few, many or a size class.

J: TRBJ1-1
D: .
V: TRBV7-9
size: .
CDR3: CASSLSDGGRDAPEAFF
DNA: TGTGCCAGCAGCCTTAGCGACGGGGGGCGCGACGCACCCGAAGCTTTCTTT

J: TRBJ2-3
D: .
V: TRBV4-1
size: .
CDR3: CASSQDQRGTDTQYF
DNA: TGCGCCAGCAGCCAAGACCAGCGGGGCACAGATACGCAGTATTTT

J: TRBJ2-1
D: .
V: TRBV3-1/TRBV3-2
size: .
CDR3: CASSQGGGVNEQFF
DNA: TGTGCCAGCAGCCAAGGGGGGGGCGTCAATGAGCAGTTCTTC

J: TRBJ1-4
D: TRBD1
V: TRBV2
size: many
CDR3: CASNGPQGTNEKLFF
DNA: TGTGCCAGCAATGGGCCACAGGGGACTAATGAAAAACTGTTTTTT

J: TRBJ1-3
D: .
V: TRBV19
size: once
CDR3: CASTTTGYSGNTIYF
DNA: TGTGCCAGTACAACGACAGGCTACTCTGGAAACACCATATATTTT

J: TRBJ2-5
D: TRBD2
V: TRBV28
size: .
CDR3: CASSSTLFSGPETQYF
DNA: TGTGCCAGCAGTTCTACCTTGTTTAGCGGGCCGGAGACCCAGTACTTC

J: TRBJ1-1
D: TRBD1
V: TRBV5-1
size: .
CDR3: CASSLRGQGRAPGTEAFF
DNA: TGCGCCAGCAGCTTGCGGGGACAGGGGAGAGCCCCTGGCACTGAAGCTTTCTTT

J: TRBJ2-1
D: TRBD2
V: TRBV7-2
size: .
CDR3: CASSVGTSGGAGEQFF
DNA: TGTGCCAGCAGCGTCGGGACTAGCGGGGGGGCCGGTGAGCAGTTCTTC

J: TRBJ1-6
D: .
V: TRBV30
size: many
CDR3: CAWSILAGYNSPLHF
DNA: TGTGCCTGGAGTATCCTGGCCGGGTATAATTCACCCCTCCACTTT

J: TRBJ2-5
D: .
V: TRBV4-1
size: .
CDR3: CASSQVGNQETQYF
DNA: TGCGCCAGCAGCCAAGTCGGGAACCAAGAGACCCAGTACTTC

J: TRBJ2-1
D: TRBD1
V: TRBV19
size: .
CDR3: CASSRQGSYNEQFF
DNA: TGTGCCAGTAGTAGACAGGGATCCTACAATGAGCAGTTCTTC

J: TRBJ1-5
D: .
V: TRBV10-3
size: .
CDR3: CAISEGQDIHLSNQPQHF
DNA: TGTGCCATCAGTGAGGGCCAGGATATCCACTTAAGCAATCAGCCCCAGCATTTT

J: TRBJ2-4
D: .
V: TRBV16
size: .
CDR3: CASSHTDRVAKNIQYF
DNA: TGTGCCAGCAGCCATACGGACAGAGTAGCCAAAAACATTCAGTACTTC

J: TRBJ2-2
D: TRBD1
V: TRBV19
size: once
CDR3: CASRTTGTGVGELFF
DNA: TGTGCCAGTCGAACTACCGGGACAGGGGTCGGGGAGCTGTTTTTT

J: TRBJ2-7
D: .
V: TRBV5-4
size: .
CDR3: CASSHPGESSYEQYF
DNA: TGTGCCAGCAGTCATCCAGGGGAGAGCTCCTACGAGCAGTACTTC

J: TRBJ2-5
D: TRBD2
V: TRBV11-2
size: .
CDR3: CASSLGLAGAGVTQYF
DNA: TGTGCCAGCAGCCTAGGACTAGCGGGGGCCGGGGTGACCCAGTACTTC

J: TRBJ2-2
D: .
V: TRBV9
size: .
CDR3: CASSVGSTGELFF
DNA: TGTGCCAGCAGCGTAGGTAGTACCGGGGAGCTGTTTTTT

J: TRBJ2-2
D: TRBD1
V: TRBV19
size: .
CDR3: CASSLLYAGTGRSGELFF
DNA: TGTGCCAGTAGTCTCTTATACGCCGGGACAGGGAGATCCGGGGAGCTGTTTTTT

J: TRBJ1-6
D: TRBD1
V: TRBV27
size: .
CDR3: CASQTRSWTGMVGGADSPLHF
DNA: TGTGCCAGCCAAACCCGGTCCTGGACAGGGATGGTCGGAGGGGCGGATTCACCCCTCCACTTT

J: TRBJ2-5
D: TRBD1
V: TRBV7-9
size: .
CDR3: CASSSKTGAQETQYF
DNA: TGTGCCAGCAGCTCTAAGACAGGGGCCCAAGAGACCCAGTACTTC

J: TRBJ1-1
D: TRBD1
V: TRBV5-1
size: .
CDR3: CASSLGAGGMNTEAFF
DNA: TGCGCCAGCAGCTTGGGTGCAGGGGGCATGAACACTGAAGCTTTCTTT

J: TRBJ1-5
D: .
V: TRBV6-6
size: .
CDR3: CASSVQGGGQPQHF
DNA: TGTGCCAGCAGTGTCCAGGGCGGTGGTCAGCCCCAGCATTTT

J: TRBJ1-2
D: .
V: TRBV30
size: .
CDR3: CAWMIQGYGYTF
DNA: TGTGCCTGGATGATACAGGGCTATGGCTACACCTTC

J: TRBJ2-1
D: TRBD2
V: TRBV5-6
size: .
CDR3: CASSRVSGPYNEQFF
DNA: TGTGCCAGCAGTAGAGTTAGCGGGCCTTACAATGAGCAGTTCTTC

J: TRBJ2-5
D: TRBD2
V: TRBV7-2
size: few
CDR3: CASSFRTGGETQYF
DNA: TGTGCCAGCAGCTTTCGGACGGGGGGGGAGACCCAGTACTTC

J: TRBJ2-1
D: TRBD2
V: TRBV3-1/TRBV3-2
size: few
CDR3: CASSQEVLAGGGNEQFF
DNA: TGTGCCAGCAGCCAAGAAGTCCTAGCGGGGGGGGGCAATGAGCAGTTCTTC

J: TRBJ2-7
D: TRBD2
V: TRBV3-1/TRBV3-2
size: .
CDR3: CASSQTSGVQYF
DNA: TGTGCCAGCAGCCAGACTAGCGGGGTTCAGTACTTC

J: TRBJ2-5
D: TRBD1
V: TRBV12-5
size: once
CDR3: CASGLILRDRGTPETQYF
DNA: TGTGCTAGTGGTTTGATCCTCCGGGACAGGGGGACGCCAGAGACCCAGTACTTC

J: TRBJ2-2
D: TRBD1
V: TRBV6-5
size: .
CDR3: CASSRRGQDTGELFF
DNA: TGTGCCAGCAGTCGCAGGGGGCAGGACACCGGGGAGCTGTTTTTT

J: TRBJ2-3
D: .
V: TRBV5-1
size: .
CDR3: CASSLGGNTDTQYF
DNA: TGCGCCAGCAGCTTGGGGGGCAACACAGATACGCAGTATTTT

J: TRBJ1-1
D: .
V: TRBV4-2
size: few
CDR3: CASSQDTTGSGTLEAFF
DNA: TGTGCCAGCAGCCAAGATACCACAGGGAGCGGGACCTTGGAAGCTTTCTTT

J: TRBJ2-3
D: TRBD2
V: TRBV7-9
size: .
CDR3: CASRSQRGRTDTQYF
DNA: TGTGCCAGCAGGTCCCAGCGGGGGAGGACAGATACGCAGTATTTT

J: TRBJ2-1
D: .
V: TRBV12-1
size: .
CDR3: CASSFGLGQGTLREQFF
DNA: TGTGCCAGCAGCTTTGGCCTTGGACAGGGGACCTTACGGGAGCAGTTCTTC

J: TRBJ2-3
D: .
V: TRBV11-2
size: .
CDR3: CASSFQPAGTDTQYF
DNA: TGTGCCAGCAGCTTCCAACCCGCAGGGACAGATACGCAGTATTTT

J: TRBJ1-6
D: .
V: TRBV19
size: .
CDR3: CASSIPLRTGSSYNSPLHF
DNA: TGTGCCAGTAGTATTCCGCTACGGACTGGTAGCTCCTATAATTCACCCCTCCACTTT

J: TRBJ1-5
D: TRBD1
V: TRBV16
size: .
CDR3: CASSQAGGDQPQHF
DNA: TGTGCCAGCAGCCAAGCAGGGGGCGATCAGCCCCAGCATTTT

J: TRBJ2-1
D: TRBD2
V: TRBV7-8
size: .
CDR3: CASSLIAGEQFF
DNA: TGTGCCAGCAGCCTTATAGCGGGGGAACAGTTCTTC

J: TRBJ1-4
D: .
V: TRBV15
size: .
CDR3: CATSWSRGIGEKLFF
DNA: TGTGCCACCAGTTGGTCTAGGGGGATAGGTGAAAAACTGTTTTTT

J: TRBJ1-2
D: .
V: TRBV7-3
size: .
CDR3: CASLAPWGAGRGKGYTF
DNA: TGTGCCAGCCTCGCCCCTTGGGGCGCGGGCAGGGGAAAAGGCTACACCTTC

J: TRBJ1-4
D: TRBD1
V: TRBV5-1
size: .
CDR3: CASSLAQGGEKLFF
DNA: TGCGCCAGCAGCTTGGCGCAGGGGGGTGAAAAACTGTTTTTT

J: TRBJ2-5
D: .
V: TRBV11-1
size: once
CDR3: CASSLRAGVQETQYF
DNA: TGTGCCAGCAGCTTACGGGCCGGGGTCCAAGAGACCCAGTACTTC

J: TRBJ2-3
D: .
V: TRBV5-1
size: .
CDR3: CASTGGPSTDTQYF
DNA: TGCGCCAGCACCGGGGGGCCGAGCACAGATACGCAGTATTTT

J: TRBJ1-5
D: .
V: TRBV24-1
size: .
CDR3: CATSDFNRISNQPQHF
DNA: TGTGCCACCAGTGATTTTAACAGGATTAGCAATCAGCCCCAGCATTTT

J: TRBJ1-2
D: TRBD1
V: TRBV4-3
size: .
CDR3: CASSQDRDRVYGYTF
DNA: TGCGCCAGCAGCCAAGACCGGGACAGGGTCTATGGCTACACCTTC

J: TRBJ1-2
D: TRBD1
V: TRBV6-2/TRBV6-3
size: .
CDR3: CASSYSVGTGGPSNYGYTF
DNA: TGTGCCAGCAGTTACTCGGTGGGGACAGGGGGTCCCAGTAACTATGGCTACACCTTC

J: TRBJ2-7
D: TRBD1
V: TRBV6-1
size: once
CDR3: CASSEERFLGTGLSYEQYF
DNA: TGTGCCAGCAGTGAAGAGAGGTTCTTAGGGACAGGACTCTCCTACGAGCAGTACTTC

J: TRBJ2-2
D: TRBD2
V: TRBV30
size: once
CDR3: CAWNGGANTGELFF
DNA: TGTGCCTGGAACGGGGGGGCGAACACCGGGGAGCTGTTTTTT

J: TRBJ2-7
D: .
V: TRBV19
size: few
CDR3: CASRESGYPPYEQYF
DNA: TGTGCCAGTAGGGAATCAGGGTATCCCCCCTACGAGCAGTACTTC

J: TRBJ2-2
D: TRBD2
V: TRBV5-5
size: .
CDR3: CASRSDAGGRAGELFF
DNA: TGTGCCAGCAGATCCGATGCGGGGGGAAGGGCCGGGGAGCTGTTTTTT

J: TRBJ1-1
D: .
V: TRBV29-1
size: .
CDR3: CSVGRGSDTEAFF
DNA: TGCAGCGTTGGAAGGGGGTCCGACACTGAAGCTTTCTTT

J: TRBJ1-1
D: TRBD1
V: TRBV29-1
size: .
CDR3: CSVESQGGTEAFF
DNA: TGCAGCGTTGAATCACAGGGGGGGACTGAAGCTTTCTTT

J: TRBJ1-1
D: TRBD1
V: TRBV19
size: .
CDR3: CASSRTGVSTEAFF
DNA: TGTGCCAGTAGTCGGACAGGGGTAAGCACTGAAGCTTTCTTT

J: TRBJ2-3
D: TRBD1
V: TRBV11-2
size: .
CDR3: CASSQSGQTYTDTQYF
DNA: TGTGCCAGCAGCCAATCGGGACAGACCTACACAGATACGCAGTATTTT

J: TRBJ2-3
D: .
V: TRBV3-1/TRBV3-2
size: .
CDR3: CASSPGLPLGNTQYF
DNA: TGTGCCAGCAGCCCGGGACTTCCCTTGGGGAATACGCAGTATTTT

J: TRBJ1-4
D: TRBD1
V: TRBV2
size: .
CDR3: CASSGPDRGGEKLFF
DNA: TGTGCCAGCAGTGGACCAGACAGGGGTGGGGAAAAACTGTTTTTT

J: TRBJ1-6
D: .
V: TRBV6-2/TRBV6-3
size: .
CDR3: CASSLRDARGWNSPLHF
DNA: TGTGCCAGCAGTTTACGGGACGCCAGGGGTTGGAATTCACCCCTCCACTTT

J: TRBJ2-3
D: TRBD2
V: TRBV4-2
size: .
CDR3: CASSPGLAGGSTDTQYF
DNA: TGTGCCAGCAGCCCCGGACTAGCGGGGGGATCCACAGATACGCAGTATTTT

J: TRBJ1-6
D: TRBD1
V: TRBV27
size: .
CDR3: CASSPQTGTVYNSPLHF
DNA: TGTGCCAGCAGTCCACAGACAGGGACGGTCTATAATTCACCCCTCCACTTT

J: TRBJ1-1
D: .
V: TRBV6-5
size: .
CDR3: CASSRNRANTEAFF
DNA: TGTGCCAGCAGCCGAAACAGGGCGAACACTGAAGCTTTCTTT

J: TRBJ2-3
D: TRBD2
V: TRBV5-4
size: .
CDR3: CASSLGLAGGTDTQYF
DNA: TGTGCCAGCAGCTTAGGACTAGCGGGGGGCACAGATACGCAGTATTTT